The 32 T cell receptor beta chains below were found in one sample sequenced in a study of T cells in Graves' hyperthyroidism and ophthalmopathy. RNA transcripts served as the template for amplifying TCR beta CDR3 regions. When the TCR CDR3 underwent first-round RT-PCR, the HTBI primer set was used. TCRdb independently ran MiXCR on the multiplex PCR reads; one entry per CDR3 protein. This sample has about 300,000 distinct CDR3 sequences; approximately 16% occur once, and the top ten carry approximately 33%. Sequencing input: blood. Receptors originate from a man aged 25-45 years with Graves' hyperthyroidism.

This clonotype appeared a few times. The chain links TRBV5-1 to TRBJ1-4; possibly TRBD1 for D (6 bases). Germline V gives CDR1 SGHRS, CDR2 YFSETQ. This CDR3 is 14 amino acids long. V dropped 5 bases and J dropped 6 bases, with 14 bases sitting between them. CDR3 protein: CASRQTGGDEKLFF. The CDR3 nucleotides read TGCGCCAGCAGACAGACAGGAGGGGATGAAAAACTGTTTTTT. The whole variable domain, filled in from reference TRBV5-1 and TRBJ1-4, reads KAGVTQTPRYLIKTRGQQVTLSCSPISGHRSVSWYQQTPGQGLQFLFEYFSETQRNKGNFPGRFSGRQFSNSRSEMNVSTLELGDSALYLCASRQTGGDEKLFFGSGTQLSVL.

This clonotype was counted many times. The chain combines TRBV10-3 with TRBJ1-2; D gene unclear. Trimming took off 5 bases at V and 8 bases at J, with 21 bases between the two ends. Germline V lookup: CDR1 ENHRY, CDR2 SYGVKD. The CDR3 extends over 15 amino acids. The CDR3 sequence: CAISFDGRGLGGYTF. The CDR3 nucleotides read TGTGCCATCAGTTTCGACGGGCGCGGTCTTGGCGGCTACACCTTC.

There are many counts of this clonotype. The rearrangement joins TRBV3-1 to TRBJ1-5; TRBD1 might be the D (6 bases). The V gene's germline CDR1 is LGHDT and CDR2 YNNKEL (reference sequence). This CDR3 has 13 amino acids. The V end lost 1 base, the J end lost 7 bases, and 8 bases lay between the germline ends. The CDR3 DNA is TGTGCCAGCAGCCAAGCGACAGGACAGCCCCAGCATTTT. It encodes CASSQATGQPQHF.

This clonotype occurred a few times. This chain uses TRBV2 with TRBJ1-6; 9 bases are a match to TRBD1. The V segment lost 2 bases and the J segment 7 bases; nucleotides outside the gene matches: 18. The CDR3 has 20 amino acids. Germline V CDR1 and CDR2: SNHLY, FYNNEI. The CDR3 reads CASSESAWLVWDRDNSPLHF. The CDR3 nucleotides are TGTGCCAGCAGTGAATCGGCTTGGTTGGTATGGGACAGGGACAATTCACCCCTCCACTTT.

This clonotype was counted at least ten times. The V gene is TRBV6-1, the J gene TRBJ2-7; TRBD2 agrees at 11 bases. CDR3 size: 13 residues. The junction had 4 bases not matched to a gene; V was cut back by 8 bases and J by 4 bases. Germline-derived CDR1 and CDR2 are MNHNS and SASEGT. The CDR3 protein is CASGTSGKYEQYF. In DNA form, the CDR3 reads TGTGCCAGCGGGACTAGCGGAAAATACGAGCAGTACTTC.

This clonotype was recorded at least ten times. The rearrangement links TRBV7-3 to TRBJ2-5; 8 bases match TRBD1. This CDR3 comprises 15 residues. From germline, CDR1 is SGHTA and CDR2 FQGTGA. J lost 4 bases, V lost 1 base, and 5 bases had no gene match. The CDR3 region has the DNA TGTGCCAGCAGCTTAAGGGCCGGGACAGGAGAGACCCAGTACTTC. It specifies CASSLRAGTGETQYF.

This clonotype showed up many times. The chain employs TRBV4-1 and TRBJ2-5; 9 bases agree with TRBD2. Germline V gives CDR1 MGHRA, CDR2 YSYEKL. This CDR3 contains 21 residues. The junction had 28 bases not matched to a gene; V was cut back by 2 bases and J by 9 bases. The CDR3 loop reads CASSQSSRGLAFPAGETAQYF. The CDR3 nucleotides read TGCGCCAGCAGCCAAAGTTCCCGGGGACTAGCTTTCCCCGCCGGCGAGACGGCCCAGTACTTC.

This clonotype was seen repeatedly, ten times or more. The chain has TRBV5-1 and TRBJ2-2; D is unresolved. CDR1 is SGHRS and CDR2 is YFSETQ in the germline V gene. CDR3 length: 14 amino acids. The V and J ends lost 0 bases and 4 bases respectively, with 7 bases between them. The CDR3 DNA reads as TGCGCCAGCAGCTTGGTATCTACCACCGGGGAGCTGTTTTTT. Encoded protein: CASSLVSTTGELFF.

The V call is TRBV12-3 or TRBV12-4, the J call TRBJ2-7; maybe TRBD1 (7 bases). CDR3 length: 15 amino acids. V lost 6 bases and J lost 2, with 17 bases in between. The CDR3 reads CASRPKPGGPYEQYF. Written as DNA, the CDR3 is TGTGCCAGCAGACCTAAACCAGGGGGGCCCTACGAGCAGTACTTC.

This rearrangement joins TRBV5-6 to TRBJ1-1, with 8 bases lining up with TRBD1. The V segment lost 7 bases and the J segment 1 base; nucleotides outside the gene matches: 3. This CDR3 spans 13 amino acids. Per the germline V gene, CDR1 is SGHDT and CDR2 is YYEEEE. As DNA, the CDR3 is TGTGCCAGCTTGGGACAGGCGAACACTGAAGCTTTCTTT. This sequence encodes CASLGQANTEAFF. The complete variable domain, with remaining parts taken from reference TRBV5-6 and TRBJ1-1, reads DAGVTQSPTHLIKTRGQQVTLRCSPKSGHDTVSWYQQALGQGPQFIFQYYEEEERQRGNFPDRFSGHQFPNYSSELNVNALLLGDSALYLCASLGQANTEAFFGQGTRLTVV.

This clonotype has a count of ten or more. The chain's CDR3 is CASSELYEQYF. CDR3 DNA sequence: TGTGCCAGCAGTGAATTGTACGAGCAGTACTTC. The chain couples TRBV2 to TRBJ2-7; no firm D call. This CDR3 comprises 11 residues. Germline loops: CDR1 SNHLY, CDR2 FYNNEI. V was shortened by 2 bases and J by 4 bases, with 3 bases between the two germline ends.

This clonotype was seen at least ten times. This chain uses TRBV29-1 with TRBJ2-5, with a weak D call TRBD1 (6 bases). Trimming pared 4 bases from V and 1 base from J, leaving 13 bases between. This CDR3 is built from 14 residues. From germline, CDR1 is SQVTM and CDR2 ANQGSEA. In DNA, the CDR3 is TGCAGCGTTGGAACAGGGAACCGCCAAGAGACCCAGTACTTC. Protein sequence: CSVGTGNRQETQYF.

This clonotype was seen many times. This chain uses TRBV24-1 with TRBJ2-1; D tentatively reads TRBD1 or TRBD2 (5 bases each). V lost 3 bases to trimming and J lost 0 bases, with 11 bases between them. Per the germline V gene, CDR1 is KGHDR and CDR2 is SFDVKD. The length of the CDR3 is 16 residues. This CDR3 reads CATSDPGRSSYNEQFF. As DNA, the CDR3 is TGTGCCACCAGTGATCCAGGGAGAAGCTCCTACAATGAGCAGTTCTTC.

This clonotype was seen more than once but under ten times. As DNA, the CDR3 is TGTGCCAGCAGTTGGGACCTTACTAGCAATCAGCCCCAGCATTTT. Residues: CASSWDLTSNQPQHF. The V and J genes are TRBV7-8 and TRBJ1-5; possible D gene TRBD1, 5 bases. CDR1 SGHVS and CDR2 FQNEAQ come from the germline V gene. The V and J ends lost 6 bases and 0 bases respectively, with 12 bases between them. The CDR3 spans 15 residues.

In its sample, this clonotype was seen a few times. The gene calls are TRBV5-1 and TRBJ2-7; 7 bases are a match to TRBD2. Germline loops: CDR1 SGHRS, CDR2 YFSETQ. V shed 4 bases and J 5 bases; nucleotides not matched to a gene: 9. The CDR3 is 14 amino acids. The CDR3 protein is CASSPGLPWNEQYF. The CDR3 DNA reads TGCGCCAGCAGCCCGGGACTACCCTGGAACGAGCAGTACTTC.

The CDR3, as DNA: TGTGCCAGCAGCCAGACCGATCTAGCGGGCACAGATACGCAGTATTTT. Translating gives CASSQTDLAGTDTQYF. V usage is TRBV14 and J usage is TRBJ2-3, with TRBD2 matching 7 bases. The V and J ends lost 3 bases and 1 base, in that order; junction bases with no gene match: 7. The germline V gene encodes CDR1 SGHDN and CDR2 FVKESK. The CDR3 has 16 amino acids.

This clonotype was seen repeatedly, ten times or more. CDR3: CSAQGGPDGESDTQYF. The CDR3 nucleotides are TGCAGTGCTCAGGGTGGTCCGGATGGGGAGTCAGATACGCAGTATTTT. The chain employs TRBV20-1 and TRBJ2-3; tentatively, D is TRBD1 or TRBD2 (5 bases each). This CDR3 has 16 residues. Germline V lookup: CDR1 DFQATT, CDR2 SNEGSKA (reference sequence). Trimming took off 5 bases at V and 4 bases at J, with 22 bases between the two ends.

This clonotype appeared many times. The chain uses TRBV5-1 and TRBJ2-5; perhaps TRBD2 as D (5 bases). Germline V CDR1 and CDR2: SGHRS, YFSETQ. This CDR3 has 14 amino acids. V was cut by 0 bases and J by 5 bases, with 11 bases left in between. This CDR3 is CASSLVPGGETQYF. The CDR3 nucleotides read TGCGCCAGCAGCTTGGTTCCAGGCGGGGAGACCCAGTACTTC.

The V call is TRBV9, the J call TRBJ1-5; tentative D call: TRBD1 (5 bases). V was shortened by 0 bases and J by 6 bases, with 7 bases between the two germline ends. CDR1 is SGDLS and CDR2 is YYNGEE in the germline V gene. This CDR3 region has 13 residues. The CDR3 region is CASSVATGQPQHF. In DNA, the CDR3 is TGTGCCAGCAGCGTAGCCACAGGTCAGCCCCAGCATTTT.

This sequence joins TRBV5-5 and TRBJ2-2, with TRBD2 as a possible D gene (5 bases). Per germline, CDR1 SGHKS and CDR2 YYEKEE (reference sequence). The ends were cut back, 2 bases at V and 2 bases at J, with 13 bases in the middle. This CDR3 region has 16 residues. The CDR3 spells CASSFLEVFNTGELFF. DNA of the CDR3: TGTGCCAGCAGCTTCTTGGAGGTTTTCAACACCGGGGAGCTGTTTTTT.

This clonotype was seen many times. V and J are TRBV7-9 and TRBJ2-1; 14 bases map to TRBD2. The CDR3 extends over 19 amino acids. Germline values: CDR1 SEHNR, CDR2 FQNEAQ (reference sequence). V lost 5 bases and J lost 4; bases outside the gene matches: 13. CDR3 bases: TGTGCCAGCAGCACTCGGACTAGCGGGGGGACCCTGGGATACAATGAGCAGTTCTTC. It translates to CASSTRTSGGTLGYNEQFF.

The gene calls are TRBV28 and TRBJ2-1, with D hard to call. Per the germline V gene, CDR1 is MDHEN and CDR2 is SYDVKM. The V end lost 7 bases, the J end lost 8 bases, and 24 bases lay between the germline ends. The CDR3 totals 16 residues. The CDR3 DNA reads TGTGCCAGCACTGATTCTGAGGTTACGGGTCGGGATGAGCAGTTCTTC. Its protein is CASTDSEVTGRDEQFF.

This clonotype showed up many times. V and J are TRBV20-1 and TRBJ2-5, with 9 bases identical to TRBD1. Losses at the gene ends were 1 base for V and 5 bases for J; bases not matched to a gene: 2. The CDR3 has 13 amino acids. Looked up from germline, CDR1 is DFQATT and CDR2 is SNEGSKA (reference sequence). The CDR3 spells CSARVGTGETQYF. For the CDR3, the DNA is TGCAGTGCTAGAGTAGGGACAGGGGAGACCCAGTACTTC.

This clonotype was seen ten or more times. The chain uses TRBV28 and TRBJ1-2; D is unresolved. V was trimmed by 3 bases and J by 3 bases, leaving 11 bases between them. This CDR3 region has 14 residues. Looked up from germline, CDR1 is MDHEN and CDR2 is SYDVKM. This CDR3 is CASSFEFSYYGYTF. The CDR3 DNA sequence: TGTGCCAGCAGTTTTGAGTTTTCATACTATGGCTACACCTTC.

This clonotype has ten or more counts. The CDR3 sequence: CSVEQGYTEAFF. For the CDR3, the DNA is TGCAGCGTTGAACAAGGGTACACTGAAGCTTTCTTT. The rearrangement uses TRBV29-1 and TRBJ1-1; unclear D gene. The ends were cut back, 2 bases at V and 3 bases at J, with 7 bases in the middle. Germline values: CDR1 SQVTM, CDR2 ANQGSEA. The CDR3 has 12 residues.

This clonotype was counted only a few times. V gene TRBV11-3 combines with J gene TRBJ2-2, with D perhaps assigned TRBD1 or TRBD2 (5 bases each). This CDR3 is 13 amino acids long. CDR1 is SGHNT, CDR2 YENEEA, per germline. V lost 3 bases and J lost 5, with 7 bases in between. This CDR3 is CASSLGETGELFF. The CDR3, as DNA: TGTGCCAGCAGCTTGGGGGAAACCGGGGAGCTGTTTTTT.

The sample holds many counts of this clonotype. CDR3 sequence reads: CSAGQGGEQYF. The CDR3 bases are TGCAGCGCCGGACAGGGGGGGGAGCAGTACTTC. The V gene is TRBV29-1, the J gene TRBJ2-7, with 10 bases identical to TRBD1. Germline V gene lookup returns CDR1 SQVTM and CDR2 ANQGSEA. The V segment lost 7 bases and the J segment 7 bases; nucleotides outside the gene matches: 4. CDR3 length: 11 residues.

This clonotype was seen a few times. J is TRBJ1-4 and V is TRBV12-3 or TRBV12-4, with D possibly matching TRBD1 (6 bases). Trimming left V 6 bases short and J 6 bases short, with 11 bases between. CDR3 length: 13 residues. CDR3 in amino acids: CASRDSRYEKLFF. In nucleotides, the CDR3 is TGTGCCAGCAGGGACAGTCGATATGAAAAACTGTTTTTT.

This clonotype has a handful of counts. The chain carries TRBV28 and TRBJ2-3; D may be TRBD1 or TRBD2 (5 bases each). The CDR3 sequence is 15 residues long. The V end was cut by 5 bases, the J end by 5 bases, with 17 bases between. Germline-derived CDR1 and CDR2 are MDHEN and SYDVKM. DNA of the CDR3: TGTGCCAGCAGTGCTCCCGAGGGGCGGAGAGATACGCAGTATTTT. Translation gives CASSAPEGRRDTQYF.

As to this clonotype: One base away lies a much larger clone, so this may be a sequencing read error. For the CDR3, the DNA is TGCGCCAGCAGCCCGAGACAGGGTTTCCATGACCAGTTCTTC. Protein: CASSPRQGFHDQFF. The V gene is TRBV11-1, the J gene TRBJ2-1, with 7 bases aligning to TRBD1. The CDR3 has 14 residues. Germline V gene sequence: CDR1 SGHAT, CDR2 FQDESV (reference sequence).

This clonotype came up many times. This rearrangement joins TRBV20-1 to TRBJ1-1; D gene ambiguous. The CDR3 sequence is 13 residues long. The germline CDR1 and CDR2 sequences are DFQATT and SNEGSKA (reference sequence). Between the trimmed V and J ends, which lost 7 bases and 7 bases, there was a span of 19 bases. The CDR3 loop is CSVKIKVHSEAFF. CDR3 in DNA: TGCAGTGTCAAAATAAAGGTACATAGTGAAGCTTTCTTT.

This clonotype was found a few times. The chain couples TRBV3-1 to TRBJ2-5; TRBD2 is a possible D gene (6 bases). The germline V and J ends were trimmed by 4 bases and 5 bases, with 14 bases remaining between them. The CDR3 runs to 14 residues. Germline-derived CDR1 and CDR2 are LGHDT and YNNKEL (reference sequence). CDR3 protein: CASSPSTSRETQYF. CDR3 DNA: TGTGCCAGCAGCCCATCGACTAGTAGGGAGACCCAGTACTTC.